This entry is about one T cell receptor (beta chain). This record belongs to a study of cytomegalovirus exposure and HLA in healthy donors. Use of 60 Vbeta and 13 Jbeta primers characterized the PCR. Libraries were prepared by immunoSEQ multiplex PCR; TCRdb keeps only in-frame clonotypes and omits some of them. Here the sample spans approximately 160,000 clones, approximately 71% being singletons. Donors likely had unrecorded immune exposures despite being nominally healthy when sampled. The CDR3 is made up of 16 amino acids. CDR1 and CDR2 from the germline V gene are SGHAT and FQNNGV. V was trimmed by 5 bases and J by 1 base, leaving 18 bases between them.

Material: PBMCs. The TCR was taken from a woman between 18 and 29 years old in good health and CMV-seropositive. The rearrangement uses TRBV11-2 and TRBJ2-7, with D tentatively TRBD2 (5 bases). The CDR3 reads CASSAHLSRGSYEQYF. The CDR3 DNA is TGTGCCAGCAGCGCCCACCTAAGCCGCGGGTCCTACGAGCAGTACTTC.